This TCR beta chain is from a study of Ad26.COV2.S vaccination and SARS-CoV-2 variants. Whole-study results and caveats: Reportedly, after vaccination the spike-specific CD8+ and CD4+ T cell responses displayed substantial breadth. Vaccine recipients surpassed placebo recipients in spike-specific TCR breadth.

Treatment noted: about 20 received Ad26.COV2.S at low or high dose, single or two shots; about 5 received placebo; per-sample allocation not given. Collection of the samples took place on day 63 after the first injection of vaccine or placebo. With respect to this clone: The antigen is undetermined.

V shed 0 bases and J shed 4 bases, with 17 bases lying between them. The CDR3 consists of 16 residues. CDR1 and CDR2 (germline): SGDLS, YYNGEE. The table came from immunoSEQ multiplex PCR; TCRdb's copy has only in-frame clones and leaves some out. The sample includes fewer than 500,000 clones, about 93% of them seen just once. The sequence derives from a person between 18 and 60 years old who received the Ad26.COV2.S COVID-19 vaccine or a placebo. Here the sequenced sample was peripheral blood, taken in a trial of Ad26.COV2.S vaccine versus placebo. The J gene is TRBJ2-7, the V gene TRBV9; maybe TRBD1 (7 bases). The CDR3 here is CASSVDEMTGRYEQYF. The DNA of the CDR3 is TGTGCCAGCAGCGTAGATGAGATGACAGGGAGGTACGAGCAGTACTTC.